One sample yielded the 21 T cell receptor beta chains listed below, sequenced in a study of cytomegalovirus exposure and HLA in healthy donors. Primers included in the PCR were 60 Vbeta and 13 Jbeta primers. Method: immunoSEQ multiplex PCR; TCRdb's copy keeps in-frame clones and lacks some. The sample lists 200,000 to 250,000 clones, around 73% occurring once. Sequenced: PBMCs. These receptors were taken from a male donor in good health and CMV-seronegative.

The chain couples TRBV2 to TRBJ2-2, with D possibly being TRBD2 (6 bases). The CDR3 consists of 17 residues. Germline V gene lookup returns CDR1 SNHLY and CDR2 FYNNEI. V shed 1 base and J shed 5 bases, with 17 bases lying between them. CDR3 protein: CASSEEGSGRGTGELFF. CDR3 nucleotides: TGTGCCAGCAGTGAAGAGGGTAGCGGTCGAGGGACCGGGGAGCTGTTTTTT.

There are a few counts of this clone. The rearrangement links TRBV6-1 to TRBJ1-1; D may be TRBD1 (6 bases). V gave up 3 bases and J gave up 8 bases, with 13 bases separating them. CDR3 size: 13 residues. The V gene's germline CDR1 is MNHNS and CDR2 SASEGT. The CDR3 sequence is CASSETLQGEAFF. The CDR3 bases are TGTGCCAGCAGTGAGACGCTCCAGGGGGAAGCTTTCTTT.

The chain has TRBV6-1 and TRBJ1-5, with TRBD1 matching 10 bases. Per germline, CDR1 MNHNS and CDR2 SASEGT. V trimming: 2 bases; J trimming: 2 bases; junction bases outside the gene matches: 15. There are 20 residues in the CDR3. The CDR3 reads CASSESKTGGALIRNQPQHF. CDR3 coding DNA: TGTGCCAGCAGTGAAAGTAAGACAGGGGGCGCGTTAATTCGCAATCAGCCCCAGCATTTT.

This sequence joins TRBV18 and TRBJ1-2; D is uncertain. The V gene lost 1 base and the J gene lost 3 bases, with 6 bases spanning the gap. The CDR3 is 13 amino acids. CDR1 is KGHSH and CDR2 is LQKENI in the germline V gene. The CDR3 here is CASSPQTDYGYTF. Here the CDR3 DNA reads TGTGCCAGCTCACCACAAACAGACTATGGCTACACCTTC.

The V and J genes are TRBV30 and TRBJ1-5; unclear D gene. Germline V CDR1 and CDR2: GTSNPN, SVGIG (reference sequence). The CDR3 runs 13 residues. V shed 3 bases and J shed 3 bases, with 9 bases lying between them. CDR3 DNA: TGTGCCTGGAGCCGACAATCCAATCAGCCCCAGCATTTT. Protein sequence: CAWSRQSNQPQHF.

The chain uses TRBV5-1 and TRBJ1-3; D unresolved. The CDR3 contains 12 residues. Germline V gives CDR1 SGHRS, CDR2 YFSETQ. V was pared by 3 bases and J by 6 bases, with 7 bases between. CDR3 loop: CASSSQTNTIYF. The CDR3 DNA sequence: TGCGCCAGCAGCTCACAGACAAACACCATATATTTT.

This clone was recorded only once. This chain joins TRBV5-3 and TRBJ2-7, with 12 bases matching TRBD1. TRBV5-3 is assigned to the ORF class and has an uncertain function. The CDR3 is 17 amino acids. Trimming cost V 0 bases and J 7 bases; bases outside gene matches: 11. CDR3 in amino acids: CARSLAQGTGGLREQYF. CDR3 in DNA: TGTGCCAGAAGCTTGGCCCAGGGGACAGGGGGCTTGAGGGAGCAGTACTTC.

The CDR3 bases are TGTGCCACCCACCCAGGACAGGCAATGAACACTGAAGCTTTCTTT. Residues: CATHPGQAMNTEAFF. V gene TRBV19 combines with J gene TRBJ1-1, with 7 positions matching TRBD1. This CDR3 has 15 residues. V lost 10 bases and J lost 0; bases outside the gene matches: 11. Per germline, CDR1 LNHDA and CDR2 SQIVND (reference sequence).

The count of this clone is one. The CDR3 nucleotides read TGTGCCAGCAGTCCCCTACAGGGGATCAACTACGAGCAGTACTTC. Residues: CASSPLQGINYEQYF. V usage is TRBV6-5 and J usage is TRBJ2-7, with 7 positions matching TRBD1. V was pared by 5 bases and J by 3 bases, with 10 bases of the junction left unmatched. Per germline, CDR1 MNHEY and CDR2 SVGAGI. There are 15 residues in the CDR3.

This clone was detected a few times. The rearrangement uses TRBV27 and TRBJ1-2, with D possibly being TRBD1 (6 bases). CDR1 is MNHEY and CDR2 is SMNVEV in the germline V gene (reference sequence). This CDR3 is built from 16 residues. Trimming shortened V by 6 bases and J by 4 bases, and 21 bases separated the two germline ends. The CDR3 reads CASSSLTGPTSYGYTF. The CDR3 nucleotides are TGTGCCAGCAGCTCGCTCACAGGGCCGACCTCCTATGGCTACACCTTC.

The chain joins TRBV5-6 to TRBJ1-5; maybe TRBD1 (5 bases). V lost 2 bases and J lost 3, with 12 bases in between. The CDR3 covers 15 residues. From germline, CDR1 is SGHDT and CDR2 YYEEEE. The CDR3 nucleotides are TGTGCCAGCAGCTTTTCGGGGGGTAACAATCAGCCCCAGCATTTT. This translates into CASSFSGGNNQPQHF.

This clone has more than one count but fewer than ten. V gene TRBV7-9 combines with J gene TRBJ1-4, with D perhaps TRBD1 (5 bases). Germline V gene lookup returns CDR1 SEHNR and CDR2 FQNEAQ (reference sequence). Deletions cut 3 bases from V and 4 bases from J, with 12 bases between. The CDR3 covers 15 residues. CDR3 DNA sequence: TGTGCCAGCAGCTTGCACAAGGGGCGTAATGAAAAACTGTTTTTT. Protein product: CASSLHKGRNEKLFF.

The chain employs TRBV2 and TRBJ2-7; TRBD2 matches at 8 bases. The V segment lost 7 bases and the J segment 6 bases; nucleotides outside the gene matches: 8. CDR3 length: 13 residues. Germline lookup yields CDR1 SNHLY and CDR2 FYNNEI. The CDR3 spells CASNAGGSPEQYF. Written as DNA, the CDR3 is TGTGCCAGCAACGCGGGAGGATCGCCCGAGCAGTACTTC.

The genes are TRBV28 and TRBJ1-2; D might be TRBD1 (6 bases). The CDR3 covers 13 residues. Germline V gene data show CDR1 as MDHEN and CDR2 as SYDVKM. The ends were cut back, 5 bases at V and 8 bases at J, with 15 bases in the middle. CDR3 sequence: CASSEDRVYGYTF. The CDR3 DNA reads as TGTGCCAGCAGTGAGGACAGAGTGTACGGCTACACCTTC.

The chain carries TRBV28 and TRBJ2-2; 10 bases agree with TRBD2. This CDR3 is 20 amino acids long. The V gene's germline CDR1 is MDHEN and CDR2 SYDVKM. V lost 8 bases, J lost 4 bases, and 22 bases stayed unmatched. In DNA, the CDR3 is TGTGCCAGCCTTCACCACCAAGGCATATCTAGCGGGAGCGGCACCGGGGAGCTGTTTTTT. Encoded protein: CASLHHQGISSGSGTGELFF.

The chain couples TRBV6-5 to TRBJ2-7; 7 positions agree with TRBD1. The CDR3 is 13 residues long. The germline V gene encodes CDR1 MNHEY and CDR2 SVGAGI. Trimming removed 7 bases from V and 4 bases from J; junction bases left unmatched: 7. The CDR3 here is CASTSGTEYEQYF. The CDR3 bases are TGTGCCAGCACTTCCGGGACAGAGTACGAGCAGTACTTC.

The gene calls are TRBV10-3 and TRBJ2-5, with TRBD2 identical over 8 bases. V trimming: 5 bases; J trimming: 2 bases; junction bases outside the gene matches: 7. The CDR3 is 15 amino acids. Germline lookup yields CDR1 ENHRY and CDR2 SYGVKD. The CDR3 nucleotides are TGTGCCATCAGTAAAGCGGGAGAGTTACAAGAGACCCAGTACTTC. Its translation is CAISKAGELQETQYF.

V is TRBV5-1 and J is TRBJ2-2; 14 nucleotides align to TRBD2. The germline V gene encodes CDR1 SGHRS and CDR2 YFSETQ. V was clipped by 4 bases and J by 5 bases; unmatched bases: 7. The CDR3 runs 17 residues. This CDR3 is CASSPGLAGVGTGELFF. CDR3 sequence (DNA): TGCGCCAGCAGCCCGGGACTAGCGGGAGTAGGGACCGGGGAGCTGTTTTTT.

The rearrangement uses TRBV2 and TRBJ2-5, with TRBD2 matching 9 bases. The V segment lost 5 bases and the J segment 3 bases; nucleotides outside the gene matches: 4. Germline CDR1 SNHLY, CDR2 FYNNEI. The CDR3 consists of 14 residues. The CDR3 loop reads CASSSGRWEETQYF. CDR3 DNA sequence: TGTGCCAGCAGTAGCGGGAGGTGGGAAGAGACCCAGTACTTC.

CDR3 sequence reads: CASSLVRGEQFF. The CDR3, as DNA: TGCGCCAGCAGCTTGGTTAGAGGTGAGCAGTTCTTC. This chain uses TRBV5-1 with TRBJ2-1; no reliable D call. The CDR3 is 12 amino acids. CDR1 is SGHRS and CDR2 is YFSETQ in the germline V gene. The germline V and J ends were trimmed by 0 bases and 9 bases, with 7 bases remaining between them. The full variable domain, its missing parts supplied by reference TRBV5-1 and TRBJ2-1, is KAGVTQTPRYLIKTRGQQVTLSCSPISGHRSVSWYQQTPGQGLQFLFEYFSETQRNKGNFPGRFSGRQFSNSRSEMNVSTLELGDSALYLCASSLVRGEQFFGPGTRLTVL.

The V gene is TRBV19, the J gene TRBJ1-4; 9 bases are shared with TRBD1. CDR3 length: 14 amino acids. CDR1 LNHDA and CDR2 SQIVND come from the germline V gene (reference sequence). The ends lost 5 bases at V and 8 bases at J; junction bases unmatched: 6. This CDR3 reads CASSPGQGHEKLFF. The CDR3 bases are TGTGCCAGTAGTCCGGGACAGGGCCACGAAAAACTGTTTTTT.